A single sample gave rise to the 17 T cell receptor beta chains below, sequenced in a study of shared clonotypes between healthy human individuals. The table came from immunoSEQ multiplex PCR; TCRdb's copy has only in-frame clones and leaves some out. The sample has millions of clones, 85% to 95% seen once; the top ten hold 0.35% to 0.5%. The source material was naive CD4+ T cells from PBMCs. Noted subset: CD45RA+ positively selected. The receptor source for this set is a man aged 18 to 29 in good health. Some clones in this sample may be carry-over from other donors' samples.

V gene TRBV6-5 combines with J gene TRBJ1-1; no definite D call. The length of the CDR3 is 15 residues. Germline CDR1 reads MNHEY; CDR2 reads SVGAGI. V was shortened by 0 bases and J by 0 bases, with 8 bases between the two germline ends. The chain's CDR3 is CASSYSGGLNTEAFF. The CDR3 DNA reads TGTGCCAGCAGTTACTCGGGAGGGTTGAACACTGAAGCTTTCTTT.

This clone is a singleton in its sample. The sample carries other DNA sequences with the same CDR3. V gene TRBV5-1 combines with J gene TRBJ2-7, with 7 positions matching TRBD2. The CDR3 consists of 14 residues. The trim removed 2 bases at V and 2 bases at J, leaving 4 bases unmatched. Germline-derived CDR1 and CDR2 are SGHRS and YFSETQ. CDR3 DNA: TGCGCCAGCAGCTTAGCAGGGAGGGCCTACGAGCAGTACTTC. It is translated as CASSLAGRAYEQYF. The full variable domain, with the rest looked up from reference TRBV5-1 and TRBJ2-7, is KAGVTQTPRYLIKTRGQQVTLSCSPISGHRSVSWYQQTPGQGLQFLFEYFSETQRNKGNFPGRFSGRQFSNSRSEMNVSTLELGDSALYLCASSLAGRAYEQYFGPGTRLTVT.

The V and J genes are TRBV28 and TRBJ2-5; the match to TRBD1 covers 10 bases. Germline V gene data show CDR1 as MDHEN and CDR2 as SYDVKM. The CDR3 length is 16 residues. V was clipped by 6 bases and J by 2 bases; unmatched bases: 9. In nucleotides, the CDR3 is TGTGCCAGCAGGCGGGACAGGGGCGTAATACAAGAGACCCAGTACTTC. Amino acid sequence: CASRRDRGVIQETQYF.

V is TRBV6-5 and J is TRBJ2-7, with 7 bases fitting TRBD1. Germline V gene data show CDR1 as MNHEY and CDR2 as SVGAGI. The CDR3 extends over 15 amino acids. Losses at the gene ends were 6 bases for V and 2 bases for J; bases not matched to a gene: 10. CDR3 bases: TGTGCCAGCAGCCTACAGGGGTCAATAACCTACGAGCAGTACTTC. Translated, it gives CASSLQGSITYEQYF.

The chain is built from TRBV7-2 and TRBJ2-3, with D unresolved. This CDR3 comprises 12 residues. Trimming stripped 4 bases from V and 3 bases from J, with 5 bases between. The germline CDR1 and CDR2 sequences are SGHTA and FQGNSA. DNA of the CDR3: TGTGCCAGCAGCTCTCTGACAGATACGCAGTATTTT. The encoded protein is CASSSLTDTQYF.

The chain links TRBV18 to TRBJ2-7; D unclear. This CDR3 contains 17 residues. Looked up from germline, CDR1 is KGHSH and CDR2 is LQKENI. Trimming pared 3 bases from V and 0 bases from J, leaving 18 bases between. CDR3 region: CASSPKLTAVSSYEQYF. CDR3 nucleotide sequence: TGTGCCAGCTCACCTAAGCTCACTGCGGTAAGCTCCTACGAGCAGTACTTC.

CDR3 bases: TGTGCCAGCAGCTTTGACTCCAGGGGGAACACTGAAGCTTTCTTT. Translated, it gives CASSFDSRGNTEAFF. The chain links TRBV7-9 to TRBJ1-1, with D perhaps TRBD1 (6 bases). The CDR3 runs 15 residues. Trimming removed 3 bases from V and 1 base from J, with 12 bases in between. Germline V gene lookup returns CDR1 SEHNR and CDR2 FQNEAQ (reference sequence).

A remark on this clone: Other nucleotide sequences in the sample specify the same CDR3. The gene calls are TRBV28 and TRBJ1-2, with no clear D. V gave up 2 bases and J gave up 4 bases, with 5 bases separating them. CDR3 length equals 12 residues. The germline V gene has CDR1 MDHEN and CDR2 SYDVKM. The CDR3 DNA follows: TGTGCCAGCAGTTTAGCAGGCTATGGCTACACCTTC. Its protein product is CASSLAGYGYTF.

The rearrangement joins TRBV2 to TRBJ1-5; D unresolved. Germline-derived CDR1 and CDR2 are SNHLY and FYNNEI. V was pared by 6 bases and J by 4 bases, with 13 bases between. The CDR3 covers 14 residues. This CDR3 reads CASSMDGINQPQHF. Here the CDR3 DNA reads TGTGCCAGCAGCATGGACGGTATTAATCAGCCCCAGCATTTT.

CDR3 in amino acids: CASSLGSSLSYEQYF. Here the CDR3 DNA reads TGTGCCAGCAGCTTAGGTTCGAGCCTCTCCTACGAGCAGTACTTC. The V gene is TRBV7-2, the J gene TRBJ2-7; D call uncertain. Germline-derived CDR1 and CDR2 are SGHTA and FQGNSA. V was pared by 1 base and J by 0 bases, with 10 bases between. The CDR3 length is 15 residues.

The chain couples TRBV6-5 to TRBJ2-7; TRBD2 agrees at 7 bases. Trimming removed 7 bases from V and 0 bases from J; junction bases left unmatched: 9. The CDR3 runs to 15 residues. Germline CDR1 and CDR2: MNHEY and SVGAGI. The CDR3 nucleotides read TGTGCCAGCACTCTAGGCGGGGGTGGCTCCTACGAGCAGTACTTC. It translates to CASTLGGGGSYEQYF.

The rearrangement uses TRBV27 and TRBJ1-5; D might be TRBD1 (6 bases). Germline CDR1 and CDR2: MNHEY and SMNVEV (reference sequence). The CDR3 spans 16 residues. V lost 5 bases and J lost 3, with 17 bases in between. The CDR3: CASSPPSGGDNQPQHF. In nucleotides, the CDR3 is TGTGCCAGCAGTCCCCCCTCGGGGGGCGACAATCAGCCCCAGCATTTT.

This sequence joins TRBV7-9 and TRBJ1-5; D ambiguous. V dropped 5 bases and J dropped 5 bases, with 10 bases sitting between them. The CDR3 runs to 13 residues. CDR1 and CDR2 from the germline V gene are SEHNR and FQNEAQ (reference sequence). The chain's CDR3 is CASSPDGHQPQHF. Here the CDR3 DNA reads TGTGCCAGCAGCCCGGACGGTCATCAGCCCCAGCATTTT.

Concerning this clone itself: The same CDR3 can be traced to other DNA sequences in this sample. The J gene is TRBJ2-5, the V gene TRBV5-4, with D perhaps TRBD1 (7 bases). This CDR3 has 15 residues. The germline V and J ends were trimmed by 1 base and 5 bases, with 15 bases remaining between them. In germline, CDR1 is SGHNT, CDR2 YYREEE (reference sequence). The chain's CDR3 is CASSLPGGTQETQYF. The CDR3 DNA reads as TGTGCCAGCAGCTTGCCAGGGGGGACACAGGAGACCCAGTACTTC.

V is TRBV4-1 and J is TRBJ2-7; D could derive from TRBD1 or TRBD2 (5 bases each). With 1 base removed from V and 6 bases from J, the gap between germline ends came to 16 bases. Germline lookup yields CDR1 MGHRA and CDR2 YSYEKL. The CDR3 has 15 residues. The CDR3: CASSQGPGMGVEQYF. CDR3 nucleotides: TGCGCCAGCAGCCAAGGTCCCGGGATGGGGGTCGAGCAGTACTTC.

The count of this clone is one. V and J are TRBV5-1 and TRBJ2-7; tentatively, D is TRBD1 or TRBD2 (5 bases each). Germline CDR1 reads SGHRS; CDR2 reads YFSETQ. The CDR3 runs to 14 residues. V lost 2 bases, J lost 1 base, and 10 bases lay in between. The CDR3 DNA reads TGCGCCAGCAGCTTATGGGACGGTTCCTACGAGCAGTACTTC. It encodes CASSLWDGSYEQYF. Combining the CDR3 with reference TRBV5-1 and TRBJ2-7 gives the whole variable domain KAGVTQTPRYLIKTRGQQVTLSCSPISGHRSVSWYQQTPGQGLQFLFEYFSETQRNKGNFPGRFSGRQFSNSRSEMNVSTLELGDSALYLCASSLWDGSYEQYFGPGTRLTVT.

This rearrangement joins TRBV28 to TRBJ2-1, with 8 bases matching TRBD2. Germline values: CDR1 MDHEN, CDR2 SYDVKM. This CDR3 spans 18 amino acids. The V and J ends lost 6 bases and 4 bases, in that order; junction bases with no gene match: 17. The CDR3 nucleotides read TGTGCCAGCAGATCTTGGATAGCGGGATTCCAAAGTTACAATGAGCAGTTCTTC. This translates into CASRSWIAGFQSYNEQFF.